The sample holds a few counts of the clone carrying this T cell receptor beta chain. Its antigen remains unknown. Central memory, naive, regulatory and stem cell-like memory CD4+ cells were sorted by CD45RO/CCR7/CD25/CD127/CD95/CD27. Of the isolated RNA, all was reverse transcribed, and so the sequenced material was expressed TCRB transcripts. The data were produced by immunoSEQ multiplex PCR, yet TCRdb's version contains in-frame clones alone and is incomplete. There are fewer than 350,000 clones in the sample; about 15% occur only once, and 0.015% to 0.017% lies in the top ten. The data were taken from a study of beta chain features in type 1 diabetes. Study-level findings and limits: People with Type 1 diabetes carried modestly yet significantly shorter TCRB CDR3s in all four CD4+ subsets. Patients with type 1 diabetes carried fewer insertions and had more deletions at their VDJ junctions. The question left open here concerned HLA type influencing TCRB rearrangement.

This receptor was obtained from a man younger than 35 with type 1 diabetes. The specimen was naive CD4+ T cells from blood.

The CDR3 region has the DNA TGTGCCAGCAGCGCGGACAGGGAGGGCGGGGAGCTGTTTTTT. This codes for CASSADREGGELFF. The rearrangement links TRBV7-2 to TRBJ2-2, with D possibly being TRBD1 (8 bases). CDR3 length: 14 amino acids. Germline V lookup: CDR1 SGHTA, CDR2 FQGNSA. The ends were cut back, 5 bases at V and 7 bases at J, with 14 bases in the middle.